This entry lists 17 T cell receptor beta chains sequenced from one sample in a study of neurological immune-mediated disorders. TCRdb fed the 5' RACE reads into MiXCR, producing one record per CDR3 protein. The sample lists 20,000 to 30,000 distinct CDR3 sequences, around an eighth occurring once. The source material was PBMCs. The receptors originated from a woman aged 55-69 years with HTLV-1-associated myelopathy (HAM/TSP).

In its sample, this clonotype was seen many times. The chain employs TRBV24-1 and TRBJ2-7, with 10 bases fitting TRBD1. The CDR3 is 15 amino acids. Germline V gene data show CDR1 as KGHDR and CDR2 as SFDVKD. Trimming cost V 4 bases and J 5 bases; bases outside gene matches: 7. In DNA form, the CDR3 reads TGTGCCACCAGTGACCCGGGACAGGGGTCGGACGAGCAGTACTTC. Residues: CATSDPGQGSDEQYF.

This clonotype came up a few times. This CDR3 is CAWVQINEQFF. The CDR3 region has the DNA TGTGCCTGGGTACAGATCAATGAGCAGTTCTTC. V and J are TRBV30 and TRBJ2-1; the D is unclear. Germline CDR1 and CDR2: GTSNPN and SVGIG (reference sequence). Trimming left V 5 bases short and J 6 bases short, with 8 bases between. The CDR3 is 11 residues long.

This clonotype has ten or more counts. V usage is TRBV27 and J usage is TRBJ1-2, with D unresolved. Trimming removed 3 bases at V and 4 bases at J, with 12 bases between. The CDR3 consists of 14 residues. Germline loops: CDR1 MNHEY, CDR2 SMNVEV (reference sequence). CDR3 in DNA: TGTGCCAGCAGTTTTAATGGAGGATTCTATGGCTACACCTTC. The encoded protein is CASSFNGGFYGYTF.

The rearrangement links TRBV6-1 to TRBJ1-1, with D tentatively TRBD1 (5 bases). Looked up from germline, CDR1 is MNHNS and CDR2 is SASEGT. The CDR3 has 15 residues. Trimming took 8 bases from V and 0 from J, leaving 16 bases between them. CDR3: CASGSYGAMNTEAFF. CDR3 DNA: TGTGCCAGCGGGTCCTATGGGGCGATGAACACTGAAGCTTTCTTT.

This clonotype was recorded many times. The CDR3 bases are TGCAGTGTCAAATCAGGGTCCAATGAGCAGTTCTTC. Amino acids: CSVKSGSNEQFF. The chain combines TRBV20-1 with TRBJ2-1; perhaps TRBD1 as D (5 bases). V was clipped by 7 bases and J by 6 bases, with 13 bases between them. The CDR3 is 12 residues long. Germline CDR1 and CDR2: DFQATT and SNEGSKA (reference sequence).

This clonotype has more than one count but fewer than ten. Here the CDR3 reads CASSDRGGTEAFF. The DNA for the CDR3 is TGTGCCAGCAGTGACCGTGGGGGAACTGAAGCTTTCTTT. V usage is TRBV6-1 and J usage is TRBJ1-1; TRBD1 is a possible D gene (5 bases). The CDR3 spans 13 residues. V was shortened by 3 bases and J by 5 bases, with 10 bases between the two germline ends. CDR1 MNHNS and CDR2 SASEGT come from the germline V gene.

This clonotype occurred many times. This chain links TRBV15 with TRBJ1-5, with 7 bases identical to TRBD1. CDR1 and CDR2 (germline): LNHNV, YYDKDF (reference sequence). The CDR3 runs to 15 residues. V lost 1 base and J lost 1; bases outside the gene matches: 1. This CDR3 is CATSRGQGSNQPQHF. The DNA of the CDR3 is TGTGCCACCAGCAGAGGACAGGGAAGCAATCAGCCCCAGCATTTT.

The chain links TRBV7-9 to TRBJ2-2; 7 nucleotides line up with TRBD1. CDR3 length: 15 amino acids. The germline V gene encodes CDR1 SEHNR and CDR2 FQNEAQ (reference sequence). Trimming cost V 8 bases and J 2 bases; bases outside gene matches: 8. The CDR3 protein is CASVPDRANTGELFF. CDR3 DNA sequence: TGTGCCAGCGTCCCCGACAGGGCTAACACCGGGGAGCTGTTTTTT.

By its share, this clonotype is medium-sized. This rearrangement joins TRBV3-1 to TRBJ2-2; 11 nucleotides match TRBD2. The CDR3 has 16 amino acids. The germline V gene encodes CDR1 LGHDT and CDR2 YNNKEL (reference sequence). V dropped 4 bases and J dropped 3; count of bases not matched to a gene: 4. CDR3 bases: TGTGCCAGCAGCCTTCAGACTAGCGGGGACACCGGGGAGCTGTTTTTT. Protein product: CASSLQTSGDTGELFF.

This clonotype was seen many times. The chain employs TRBV10-3 and TRBJ2-7, with D perhaps matching TRBD1 (6 bases). Germline V gene sequence: CDR1 ENHRY, CDR2 SYGVKD. This CDR3 comprises 13 residues. The V end was cut by 8 bases, the J end by 1 base, with 12 bases between. CDR3 region: CAIGGDESYEQYF. CDR3 nucleotide sequence: TGTGCCATCGGGGGCGACGAATCCTACGAGCAGTACTTC.

This clonotype was seen ten or more times. The chain is built from TRBV29-1 and TRBJ1-1; D gene unclear. V lost 4 bases, J lost 7 bases, and 10 bases lay in between. Germline V gene data show CDR1 as SQVTM and CDR2 as ANQGSEA. The length of the CDR3 is 11 residues. The CDR3 protein is CSVVRVGEAFF. CDR3 sequence (DNA): TGCAGCGTTGTCCGGGTGGGTGAAGCTTTCTTT.

This clonotype was detected ten times or more. The chain has TRBV18 and TRBJ2-7; D unclear. The CDR3 spans 14 residues. Trimming took 2 bases from V and 5 from J, leaving 13 bases between them. Germline assignment: CDR1 KGHSH and CDR2 LQKENI. DNA for the CDR3: TGTGCCAGCTCACCAAGAGCAGAAGGAGACGAGCAGTACTTC. Amino acid sequence: CASSPRAEGDEQYF.

This clonotype was observed a few times. Just one base apart from a much larger clone, this may be a read error. The rearrangement joins TRBV5-1 to TRBJ2-7; 12 positions match TRBD2. Germline V CDR1 and CDR2: SGHRS, YFSETQ. The CDR3 loop spans 15 amino acids. The CDR3 DNA reads as TGCGCCAGCAGCCCTAGCGGGGGGGCTATTTACGAGAAGTACTTC. Protein: CASSPSGGAIYEKYF.

The chain carries TRBV6-2 or TRBV6-3 and TRBJ1-1, with TRBD1 matching over 11 bases. Trimming at V came to 4 bases and at J to 1 base, leaving 5 bases not matched to a gene. The length of the CDR3 is 16 residues. Looked up from germline, CDR1 is MNHEY and CDR2 is SVGEGT. DNA for the CDR3: TGTGCCAGCAGTTCCCCGGGACAGGGGGGGAACACTGAAGCTTTCTTT. Translating it yields CASSSPGQGGNTEAFF.

This clonotype was counted ten times or more. The J gene is TRBJ2-3, the V gene TRBV5-1, with 10 positions matching TRBD2. V trimming: 4 bases; J trimming: 2 bases; junction bases outside the gene matches: 13. CDR3 length equals 18 residues. From germline, CDR1 is SGHRS and CDR2 YFSETQ. CDR3 residues: CASSTGGGSGGATDTQYF. In DNA form, the CDR3 reads TGCGCCAGCAGCACAGGAGGGGGGAGCGGGGGGGCCACAGATACGCAGTATTTT.

Many counts were recorded for this clonotype. The rearrangement joins TRBV5-1 to TRBJ2-7; D not certain. V was pared by 0 bases and J by 5 bases, with 9 bases between. The CDR3 contains 13 residues. Germline lookup yields CDR1 SGHRS and CDR2 YFSETQ. As DNA, the CDR3 is TGCGCCAGCAGCTTGGGAGGTGAGAACGAGCAGTACTTC. Its translation: CASSLGGENEQYF.

About this clonotype: The junction differs from germline at one of its ends, possibly a read error. The CDR3 nucleotides are TGTGCCAGCAGTGGGGGGAATCAGACCCAGCATTTT. Translating it yields CASSGGNQTQHF. This chain connects TRBV27 to TRBJ1-5, with a weak D call TRBD1 (5 bases). The CDR3 is 12 residues long. Per germline, CDR1 MNHEY and CDR2 SMNVEV (reference sequence).